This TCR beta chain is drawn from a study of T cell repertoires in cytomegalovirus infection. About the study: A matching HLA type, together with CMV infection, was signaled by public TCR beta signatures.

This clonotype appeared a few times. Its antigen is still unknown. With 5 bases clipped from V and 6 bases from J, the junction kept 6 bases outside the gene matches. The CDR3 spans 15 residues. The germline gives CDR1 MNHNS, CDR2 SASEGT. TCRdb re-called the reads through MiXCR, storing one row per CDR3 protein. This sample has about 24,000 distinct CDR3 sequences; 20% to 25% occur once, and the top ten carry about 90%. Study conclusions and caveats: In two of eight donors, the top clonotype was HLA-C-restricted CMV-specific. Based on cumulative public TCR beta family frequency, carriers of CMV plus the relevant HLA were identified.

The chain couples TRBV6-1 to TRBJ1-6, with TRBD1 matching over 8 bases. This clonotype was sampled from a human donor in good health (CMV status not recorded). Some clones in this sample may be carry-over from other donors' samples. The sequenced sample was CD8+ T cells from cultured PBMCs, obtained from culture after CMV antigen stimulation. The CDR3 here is CASSSDRAPNSPLHF. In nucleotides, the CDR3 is TGTGCCAGCAGTTCGGACAGGGCTCCTAATTCACCCCTCCACTTT.